This TCR beta chain was sequenced during a study of blood T cell repertoires in COVID-19 (dated by TCRdb to about 2020). Regarding the complete study: Samples from collaborators originated in the United States, Italy and Spain and spanned both the acute and convalescent phases of COVID-19. The material from the prospective study consisted of cDNA or gDNA derived from T cells, B-cell-depleted T cells, or PBMCs. Deeply sampled blood TCRbeta repertoires from subjects exposed to, actively infected with, or recovered from COVID-19 were included in the dataset. The repertoires were made available in a free public database intended to serve as a resource for research on the immune response to SARS-CoV-2. The samples were drawn from two sources: the first 160 participants of the ongoing ImmuneRACE study, and 1,000 to 1,500 subjects contributed by 6 global collaborators. A de-identified subject ID, COVID-19 status, age in years and sex were almost always included in the sample metadata. Where available, HLA class I and class II types were taken from metadata supplied by the sample provider and were not determined by assay-based typing. Overall results and qualifications from the work: Clinical and demographic metadata were provided uncurated, with the amount varying by source and participant.

Based on the germline V gene (reference sequence), the CDR1 and CDR2 sequences are MNHEY and SMNVEV. Counted from cysteine to phenylalanine, this CDR3 has 14 amino acids. Just the 42-base CDR3 DNA is kept, in frame starting at base 1. The germline ends are 11 bases apart after V is trimmed by 6 bases and J by 2 bases. The immunoSEQ Assay, a bias-controlled multiplex PCR, was used to amplify TCRbeta CDR3 regions from genomic DNA. The original pipeline was this. The number of nucleated cells in each sample was estimated by amplification of reference gene primers within the assay. To quantify the absolute abundance of each unique TCRbeta CDR3 rearrangement, sequence reads were collapsed and filtered. For each sample, productive Simpson clonality was calculated as the square root of Simpson's diversity index across productive rearrangements. TCRdb limited this immuneACCESS table to in-frame rearrangements with V and J called. A share of clones is missing; checked studies link under half to unresolved V genes, and the rest is unexplained. Clone size and the V and J calls come from that table; the DNA yielded D and trimming. The sample has under 200,000 clones on record, about 88% of them singletons. The top ten hold approximately 0.77% of the sample.

In the prospective study, participants were about 18 to 95 years old, resided in 24 geographic areas of the United States, and were enrolled through a virtual design. In the prospective study, cohorts were assigned on the basis of participant-reported clinical history obtained from a screening survey and a study questionnaire. ImmuneRACE Cohort 3 recovered participants were defined by two consecutive negative NP/OP PCR tests, healthcare professional clearance, or symptom resolution. In the prospective study, whole blood, serum and a nasopharyngeal or oropharyngeal swab were collected from each participant by mobile phlebotomists. Additional blood draws and questionnaires over a 2-month period could optionally be provided by prospective study participants. Before DNA extraction, prospective study blood samples were shipped either frozen or at room temperature. Only one count was recorded for this clone. Its antigen target is currently unknown. Base qualities are not provided; no much larger clone lies one nucleotide away.

Here the chain combines TRBV27 and TRBJ2-4, with the D gene not confidently named. The specimen was PBMCs or T cells enriched from blood (not recorded which). This TCR was recovered from a woman under 30 who had recovered from COVID-19. The CDR3 corresponds to CASSPPLPKNIQYF. The nucleotides are TGTGCCAGCAGCCCCCCCCTACCCAAAAACATTCAGTACTTC.